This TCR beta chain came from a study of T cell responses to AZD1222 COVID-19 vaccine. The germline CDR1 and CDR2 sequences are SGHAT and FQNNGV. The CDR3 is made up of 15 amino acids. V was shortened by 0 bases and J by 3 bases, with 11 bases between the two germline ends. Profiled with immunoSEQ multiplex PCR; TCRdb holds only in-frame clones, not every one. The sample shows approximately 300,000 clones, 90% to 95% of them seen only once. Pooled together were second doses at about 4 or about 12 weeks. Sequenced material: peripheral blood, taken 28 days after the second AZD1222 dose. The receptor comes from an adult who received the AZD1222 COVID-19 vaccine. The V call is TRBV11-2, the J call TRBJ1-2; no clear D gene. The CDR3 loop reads CASSLDKAGHYGYTF. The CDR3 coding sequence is TGTGCCAGCAGCTTAGATAAGGCAGGCCACTATGGCTACACCTTC.